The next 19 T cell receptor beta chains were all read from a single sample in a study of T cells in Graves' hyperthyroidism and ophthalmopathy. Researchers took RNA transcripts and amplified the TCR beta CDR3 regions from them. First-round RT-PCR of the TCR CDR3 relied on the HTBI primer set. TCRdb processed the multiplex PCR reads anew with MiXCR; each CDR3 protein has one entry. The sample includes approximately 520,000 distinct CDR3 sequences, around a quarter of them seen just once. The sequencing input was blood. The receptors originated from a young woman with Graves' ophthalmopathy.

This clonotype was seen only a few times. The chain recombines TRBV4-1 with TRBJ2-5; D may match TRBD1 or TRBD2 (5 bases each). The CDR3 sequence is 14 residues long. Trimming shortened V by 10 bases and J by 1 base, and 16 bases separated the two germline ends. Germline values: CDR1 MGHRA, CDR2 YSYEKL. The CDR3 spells CAIEPGPLQETQYF. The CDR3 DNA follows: TGCGCCATCGAGCCGGGACCCCTCCAAGAGACCCAGTACTTC.

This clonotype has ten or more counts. This CDR3 reads CASSPPREGPANQPQHF. In nucleotides, the CDR3 is TGTGCCAGCAGCCCGCCTCGTGAAGGGCCGGCGAATCAGCCCCAGCATTTT. The gene calls are TRBV7-3 and TRBJ1-5; D unresolved. Trimming removed 5 bases from V and 4 bases from J, with 21 bases in between. There are 17 residues in the CDR3. The germline CDR1 and CDR2 sequences are SGHTA and FQGTGA.

The CDR3: CSAPTHSSNTEAFF. CDR3 coding DNA: TGCAGTGCCCCAACACACTCTTCGAACACTGAAGCTTTCTTT. The chain has TRBV20-1 and TRBJ1-1; D gene unclear. The V and J ends lost 6 bases and 1 base respectively, with 15 bases between them. Germline V gene lookup returns CDR1 DFQATT and CDR2 SNEGSKA (reference sequence). The CDR3 runs to 14 residues.

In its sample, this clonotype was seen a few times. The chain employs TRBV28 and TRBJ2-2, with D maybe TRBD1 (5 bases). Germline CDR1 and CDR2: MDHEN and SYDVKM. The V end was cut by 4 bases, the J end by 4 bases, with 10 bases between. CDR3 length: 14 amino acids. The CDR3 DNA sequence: TGTGCCAGCAGTTGGGGCAAGGGCACCGGGGAGCTGTTTTTT. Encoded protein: CASSWGKGTGELFF. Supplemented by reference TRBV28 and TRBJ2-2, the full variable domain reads DVKVTQSSRYLVKRTGEKVFLECVQDMDHENMFWYRQDPGLGLRLIYFSYDVKMKEKGDIPEGYSVSREKKERFSLILESASTNQTSMYLCASSWGKGTGELFFGEGSRLTVL.

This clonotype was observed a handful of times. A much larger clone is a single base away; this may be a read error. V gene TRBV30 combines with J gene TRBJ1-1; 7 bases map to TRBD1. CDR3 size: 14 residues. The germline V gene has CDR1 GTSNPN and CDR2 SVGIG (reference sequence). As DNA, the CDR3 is TGTGCCTTCACACAGGGGCCAATGAACACTGAAGCTTCCTTT. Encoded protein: CAFTQGPMNTEASF.

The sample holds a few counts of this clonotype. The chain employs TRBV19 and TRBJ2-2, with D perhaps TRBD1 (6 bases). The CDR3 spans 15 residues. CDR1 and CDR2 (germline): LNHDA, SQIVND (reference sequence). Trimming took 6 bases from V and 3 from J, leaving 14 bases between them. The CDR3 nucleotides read TGTGCCAGTAGCCCGGGACAACTTTACACCGGGGAGCTGTTTTTT. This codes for CASSPGQLYTGELFF.

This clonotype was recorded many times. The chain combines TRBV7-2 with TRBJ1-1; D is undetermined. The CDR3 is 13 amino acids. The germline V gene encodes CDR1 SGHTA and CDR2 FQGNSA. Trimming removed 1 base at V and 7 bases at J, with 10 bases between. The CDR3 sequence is CASSLGQTIEAFF. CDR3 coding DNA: TGTGCCAGCAGCTTAGGACAAACTATTGAAGCTTTCTTT.

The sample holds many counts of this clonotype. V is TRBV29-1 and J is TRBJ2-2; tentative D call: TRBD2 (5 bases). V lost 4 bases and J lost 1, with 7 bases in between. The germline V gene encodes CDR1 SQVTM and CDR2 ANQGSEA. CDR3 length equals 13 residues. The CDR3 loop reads CSVGRENTGELFF. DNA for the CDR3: TGCAGCGTTGGCCGGGAGAACACCGGGGAGCTGTTTTTT.

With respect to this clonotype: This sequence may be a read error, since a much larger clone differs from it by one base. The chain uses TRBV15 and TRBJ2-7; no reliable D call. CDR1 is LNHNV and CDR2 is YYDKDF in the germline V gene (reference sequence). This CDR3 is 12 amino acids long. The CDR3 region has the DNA TGTGCCACCAGCCCACAAGGGTACGAGCAGTGCTTC. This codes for CATSPQGYEQCF.

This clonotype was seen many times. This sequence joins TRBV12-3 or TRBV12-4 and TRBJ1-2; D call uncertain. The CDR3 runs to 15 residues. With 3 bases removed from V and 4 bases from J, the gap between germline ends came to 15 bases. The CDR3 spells CASSFSGSASYGYTF. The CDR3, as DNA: TGTGCCAGCAGTTTCTCGGGGTCTGCGAGCTATGGCTACACCTTC.

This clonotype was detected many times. The CDR3 DNA follows: TGCAGTGCTAGCGGAGGGGGAGGCTACGAGCAGTACTTC. Encoded protein: CSASGGGGYEQYF. The chain links TRBV20-1 to TRBJ2-7, with D perhaps being TRBD1 or TRBD2 (6 bases each). The CDR3 covers 13 residues. CDR1 and CDR2 from the germline V gene are DFQATT and SNEGSKA (reference sequence). Between the trimmed V and J ends, which lost 3 bases and 3 bases, there was a span of 12 bases.

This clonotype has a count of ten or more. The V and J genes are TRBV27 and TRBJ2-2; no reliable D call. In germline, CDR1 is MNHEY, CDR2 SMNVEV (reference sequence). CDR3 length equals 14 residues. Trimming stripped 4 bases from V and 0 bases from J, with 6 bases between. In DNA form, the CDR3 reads TGTGCCAGCAGTTGGGCGGCGAACACCGGGGAGCTGTTTTTT. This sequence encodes CASSWAANTGELFF.

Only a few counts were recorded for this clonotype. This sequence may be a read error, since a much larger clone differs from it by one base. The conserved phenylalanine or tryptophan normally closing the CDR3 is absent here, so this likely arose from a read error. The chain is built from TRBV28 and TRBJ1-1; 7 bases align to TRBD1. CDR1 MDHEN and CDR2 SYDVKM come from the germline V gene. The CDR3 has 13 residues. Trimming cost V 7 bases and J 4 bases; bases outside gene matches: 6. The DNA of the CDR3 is TGTGCCAGCAAAATACAGGGGTTCACTGAAGCTTTCTTG. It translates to CASKIQGFTEAFL.

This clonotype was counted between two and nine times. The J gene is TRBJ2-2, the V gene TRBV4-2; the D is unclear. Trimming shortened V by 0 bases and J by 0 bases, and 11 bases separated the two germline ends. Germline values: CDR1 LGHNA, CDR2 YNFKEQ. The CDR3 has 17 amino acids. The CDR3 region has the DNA TGTGCCAGCAGCCAAGAACTAAGGCCCCCGAACACCGGGGAGCTGTTTTTT. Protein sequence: CASSQELRPPNTGELFF.

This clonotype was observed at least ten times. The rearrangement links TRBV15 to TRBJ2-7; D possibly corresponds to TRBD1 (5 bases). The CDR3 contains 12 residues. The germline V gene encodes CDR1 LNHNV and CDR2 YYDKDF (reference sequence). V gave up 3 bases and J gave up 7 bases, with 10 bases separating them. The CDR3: CATSRDNWEQYF. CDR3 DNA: TGTGCCACCAGCAGGGACAATTGGGAGCAGTACTTC.

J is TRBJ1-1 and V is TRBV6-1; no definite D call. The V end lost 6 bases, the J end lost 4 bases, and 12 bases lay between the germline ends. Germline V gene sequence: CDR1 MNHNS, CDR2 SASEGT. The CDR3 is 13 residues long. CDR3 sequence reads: CASSPGAGTEAFF. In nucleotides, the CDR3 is TGTGCCAGCAGCCCGGGCGCTGGCACTGAAGCTTTCTTT.

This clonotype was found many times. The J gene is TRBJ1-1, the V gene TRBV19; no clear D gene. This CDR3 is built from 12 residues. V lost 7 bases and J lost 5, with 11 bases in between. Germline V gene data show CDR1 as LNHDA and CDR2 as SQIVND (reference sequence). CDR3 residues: CASTIGETEAFF. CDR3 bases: TGTGCCAGTACTATCGGGGAAACTGAAGCTTTCTTT.

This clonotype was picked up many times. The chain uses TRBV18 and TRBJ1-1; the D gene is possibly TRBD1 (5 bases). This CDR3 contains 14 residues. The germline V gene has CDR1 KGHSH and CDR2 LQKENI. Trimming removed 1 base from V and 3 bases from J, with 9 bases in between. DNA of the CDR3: TGTGCCAGCTCACCACGATGGGGGGACACTGAAGCTTTCTTT. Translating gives CASSPRWGDTEAFF.

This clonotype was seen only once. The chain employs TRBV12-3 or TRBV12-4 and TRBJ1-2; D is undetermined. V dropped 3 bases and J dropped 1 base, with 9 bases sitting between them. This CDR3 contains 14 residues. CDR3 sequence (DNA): TGTGCCAGCAGTTTCGGGGAGGGTAACTATGGCTACACCTTC. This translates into CASSFGEGNYGYTF.